This T cell receptor beta chain was found in a study of control samples from healthy donors and cancer patients. Profiled with immunoSEQ multiplex PCR; TCRdb holds only in-frame clones, not every one. The sample consists of 120,000 or so clones, roughly 91% of them appearing once. Germline loops: CDR1 MNHNY, CDR2 SVGAGI (reference sequence). This CDR3 spans 14 amino acids. V gave up 7 bases and J gave up 9 bases, with 19 bases separating them. The sequence was collected from a man in his forties or fifties with head and neck cancer. Sequencing input: PBMCs. J is TRBJ1-5 and V is TRBV6-6; the D gene is possibly TRBD1 (5 bases). CDR3 DNA: TGTGCCAGCACCAACTCGGGAGGGGCTGGGCCCCAGCATTTT. As protein: CASTNSGGAGPQHF.